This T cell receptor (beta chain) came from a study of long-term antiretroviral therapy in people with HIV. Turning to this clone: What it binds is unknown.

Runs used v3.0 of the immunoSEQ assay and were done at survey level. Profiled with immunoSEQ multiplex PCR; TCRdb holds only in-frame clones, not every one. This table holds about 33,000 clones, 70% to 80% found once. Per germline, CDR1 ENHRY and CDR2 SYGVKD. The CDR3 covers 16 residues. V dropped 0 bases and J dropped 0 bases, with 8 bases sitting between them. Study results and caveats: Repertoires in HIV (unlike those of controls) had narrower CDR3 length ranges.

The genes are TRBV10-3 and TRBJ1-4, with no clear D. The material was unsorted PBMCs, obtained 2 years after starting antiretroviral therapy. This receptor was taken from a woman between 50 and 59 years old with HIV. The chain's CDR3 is CAISESLGTTNEKLFF. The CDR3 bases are TGTGCCATCAGTGAGTCATTGGGAACAACTAATGAAAAACTGTTTTTT.